This T cell receptor beta chain was obtained from a study of blood T cell repertoires in COVID-19. Germline V gene lookup returns CDR1 LNHDA and CDR2 SQIVND (reference sequence). V shed 6 bases and J 1 base; nucleotides not matched to a gene: 6. This CDR3 is built from 18 residues. Profiling relied on immunoSEQ multiplex PCR, and the TCRdb table lists in-frame clones only, not all of them. The sample lists around 220,000 clones, over 80% occurring once. The rearrangement joins TRBV19 to TRBJ2-1, with 16 bases matching TRBD2. Sequences were obtained from PBMCs or T cells enriched from blood (not recorded which). The sequence came from a woman in her forties who had recovered from COVID-19. In DNA form, the CDR3 reads TGTGCCAGTAGGGGACTAGCGGGAGGGATCAAGTCCTACAATGAGCAGTTCTTC. Translation gives CASRGLAGGIKSYNEQFF.